The entry below gives a single T cell receptor (beta chain) sequence along with its context. This record belongs to a study of blood T cell repertoires in COVID-19. Here immunoSEQ multiplex PCR was the method, and the copy in TCRdb shows in-frame clones only, minus some. The data contain about 240,000 clones, 82% of them singletons. V lost 7 bases, J lost 7 bases, and 11 bases lay in between. Germline loops: CDR1 SNHLY, CDR2 FYNNEI. This CDR3 contains 13 residues. Sequenced input: peripheral blood. The source of this sequence is a woman aged 55-70 years with active or convalescent COVID-19. The rearrangement joins TRBV2 to TRBJ1-6; D is perhaps TRBD1 (5 bases). In DNA, the CDR3 is TGTGCCAGCACGGGGGAGTGGAATTCACCCCTCCACTTT. It is translated as CASTGEWNSPLHF.